These T cell receptor beta chains were read from a single sample in a study of tumor-infiltrating lymphocytes in localized non-small cell lung cancer. Sequencing used immunoSEQ multiplex PCR; TCRdb keeps in-frame clones, though not all of them. The sample has 15,000 to 20,000 clones, approximately 68% seen once. Sequenced input: lung tumor tissue. The receptors derive from a human donor with non-small cell lung cancer. The CDR3 runs from the conserved cysteine through the conserved F or W. A D gene is named only where the DNA matches it firmly. Where a row states a size, it is once, few, many or the class of an expanded clone; other rows omit it.

TRBJ2-7 | - | - | TRBV11-1 | TGTGCCAGCAGCTTAGACGGGGGCGTTGTCGGCGAGCAGTACTTC | CASSLDGGVVGEQYF
TRBJ2-4 | - | TRBD2 | TRBV7-9 | TGTGCCAGCAGCTTATTTTTTAGCGGGAGTGCCGGAGCCAAAAACATTCAGTACTTC | CASSLFFSGSAGAKNIQYF
TRBJ1-3 | - | - | TRBV12-5 | TGTGCTAGTGGTTTGGCAGGGCTAGAAGACACCATATATTTT | CASGLAGLEDTIYF
TRBJ2-3 | - | - | TRBV5-5 | TGTGCCAGCAGACTTAGACTGGCGATGTTCACAGATACGCAGTATTTT | CASRLRLAMFTDTQYF
TRBJ2-1 | - | - | TRBV6-5 | TGTGCCAGCAGTTCGTCGGGTTTTGACCCTATGTATGAGCAGTTCTTC | CASSSSGFDPMYEQFF
TRBJ1-5 | - | - | TRBV6-5 | TGTGCCAGCAGTCCGGGGGGGAGGAATCAGCCCCAGCATTTT | CASSPGGRNQPQHF
TRBJ1-1 | - | - | TRBV7-9 | TGTGCCAGCAGCTTAGGCGGGAATATGAACACTGAAGCTTTCTTT | CASSLGGNMNTEAFF
TRBJ2-2 | - | - | TRBV6-5 | TGTGCCAGCAGTTACTCAGCCGGACGGGGCACCGGGGAGCTGTTTTTT | CASSYSAGRGTGELFF
TRBJ2-7 | - | TRBD2 | TRBV6-5 | TGTGCCAGCAGCATGGGACTAGATCTGTCGCGGTACTTC | CASSMGLDLSRYF
TRBJ1-4 | once | - | TRBV11-3 | TGTGCCAGCAGCTTAGGGTTCCGTTTATCCGAAAAACTGTTTTTT | CASSLGFRLSEKLFF
TRBJ2-6 | - | - | TRBV10-2 | TGCGCCAGCAGTATGGGGGAGGGGGCCAACGTCCTGACTTTC | CASSMGEGANVLTF
TRBJ1-2 | few | TRBD1 | TRBV28 | TGTGCCAGCAGTCGCAGCGGGACAGCGCACTATGGCTACACCTTC | CASSRSGTAHYGYTF
TRBJ1-1 | - | TRBD1 | TRBV30 | TGTGCCTGGAGTCGGAAGGGGGCCATTGAAGCTTTCTTT | CAWSRKGAIEAFF
TRBJ2-7 | - | - | TRBV19 | TGTGCCAGTAGTATAGCCGTCGGAGAGGGGTTCTCCTACGAGCAGTACTTC | CASSIAVGEGFSYEQYF
TRBJ2-4 | - | - | TRBV7-9 | TGTGCCAGCAGCTTTGGGGCAGGTCTAGCCAAAAACATTCAGTACTTC | CASSFGAGLAKNIQYF
TRBJ2-5 | few | - | TRBV18 | TGTGCCAGCTCACCAGGATACCAAGAGACCCAGTACTTC | CASSPGYQETQYF
TRBJ2-5 | - | - | TRBV29-1 | TGCAGCGTTGTAGAAGGGGCGGGTGAGACCCAGTACTTC | CSVVEGAGETQYF
TRBJ1-3 | - | - | TRBV6-1 | TGTGCCAGCATAGGGCCAGCGTCTGGAAACACCATATATTTT | CASIGPASGNTIYF
TRBJ1-2 | - | TRBD1 | TRBV30 | TGTGCCTGTATGGGACAGGGGGGTTTCAACTATGGCTACACCTTC | CACMGQGGFNYGYTF
TRBJ2-1 | few | - | TRBV4-3 | TGCGCCAGCAGCCAAGTCAAGCGCGGTGAGCAGTTCTTC | CASSQVKRGEQFF
TRBJ2-5 | - | TRBD2 | TRBV11-2 | TGTGCCAGCAGCCTTGGGACTAGCGGGGGGAGGGAGACCCAGTACTTC | CASSLGTSGGRETQYF
TRBJ1-2 | - | - | TRBV19 | TGTGCCAGTAGTACCCTCACTCGACAGGCCTACTATGGCTACACCTTC | CASSTLTRQAYYGYTF
TRBJ1-6 | - | TRBD1 | TRBV18 | TGTGCCAGCTCACCACGGCAGGGACAGGGGAACTCACCCCTCCACTTT | CASSPRQGQGNSPLHF
TRBJ2-7 | - | - | TRBV7-9 | TGTGCCAGCCGAGGGGGAGTCTCCTACGAGCAGTACTTC | CASRGGVSYEQYF
TRBJ1-1 | - | TRBD1 | TRBV9 | TGTGCCAGCGATCGGACAGGGAAGAACACTGAAGCTTTCTTT | CASDRTGKNTEAFF
TRBJ1-4 | - | - | TRBV18 | TGTGCCAGCTCACCAAACCCCCAGACAGTTTTTAATGAAAAACTGTTTTTT | CASSPNPQTVFNEKLFF
TRBJ2-4 | few | TRBD1 | TRBV28 | TGTGCCAGCAGTTCAACAGGGGAAGCCAAAAACATTCAGTACTTC | CASSSTGEAKNIQYF
TRBJ2-3 | - | - | TRBV7-9 | TGTGCCAGCAGCTTAGGACAGTCCTTCACAGATACGCAGTATTTT | CASSLGQSFTDTQYF
TRBJ2-4 | - | - | TRBV30 | TGTGCCTGGAGTCCCCTCAGGGTCCAAAACATTCAGTACTTC | CAWSPLRVQNIQYF
TRBJ1-1 | - | - | TRBV7-9 | TGTGCCAGCAGCATCCGTGGGGGTAGGGAAAACACTGAAGCTTTCTTT | CASSIRGGRENTEAFF
TRBJ2-7 | few | TRBD1 | TRBV2 | TGTGCCAGCAGTGGAACCGGGACAGGGTCTTACGAGCAGTACTTC | CASSGTGTGSYEQYF